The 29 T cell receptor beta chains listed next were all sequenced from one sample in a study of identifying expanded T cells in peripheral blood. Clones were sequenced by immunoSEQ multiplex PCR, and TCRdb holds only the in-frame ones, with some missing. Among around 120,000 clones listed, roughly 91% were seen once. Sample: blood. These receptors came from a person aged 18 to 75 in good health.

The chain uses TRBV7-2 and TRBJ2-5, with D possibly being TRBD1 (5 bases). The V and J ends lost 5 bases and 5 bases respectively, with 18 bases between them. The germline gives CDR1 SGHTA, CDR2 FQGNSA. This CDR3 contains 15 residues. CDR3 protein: CASSPRNQGGETQYF. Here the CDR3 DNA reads TGTGCCAGCAGCCCCCGGAATCAGGGCGGCGAGACCCAGTACTTC.

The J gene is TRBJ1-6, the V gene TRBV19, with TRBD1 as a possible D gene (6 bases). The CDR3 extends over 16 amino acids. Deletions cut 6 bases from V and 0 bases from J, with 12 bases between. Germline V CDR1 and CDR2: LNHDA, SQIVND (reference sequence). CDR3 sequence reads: CASSPGASSYNSPLHF. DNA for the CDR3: TGTGCCAGTAGCCCGGGGGCCAGCTCCTATAATTCACCCCTCCACTTT.

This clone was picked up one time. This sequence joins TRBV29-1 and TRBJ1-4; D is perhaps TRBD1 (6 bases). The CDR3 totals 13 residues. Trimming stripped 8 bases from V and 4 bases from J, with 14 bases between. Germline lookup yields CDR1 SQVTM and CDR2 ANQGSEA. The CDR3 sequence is CSFTGLLNEKLFF. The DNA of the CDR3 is TGCAGCTTTACAGGGCTCCTTAATGAAAAACTGTTTTTT.

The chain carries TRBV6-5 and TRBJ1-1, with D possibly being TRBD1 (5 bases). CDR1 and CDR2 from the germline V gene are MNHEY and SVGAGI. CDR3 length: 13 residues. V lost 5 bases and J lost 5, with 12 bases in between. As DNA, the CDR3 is TGTGCCAGCAGTCGGGGGGTCGTGACTGAAGCTTTCTTT. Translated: CASSRGVVTEAFF.

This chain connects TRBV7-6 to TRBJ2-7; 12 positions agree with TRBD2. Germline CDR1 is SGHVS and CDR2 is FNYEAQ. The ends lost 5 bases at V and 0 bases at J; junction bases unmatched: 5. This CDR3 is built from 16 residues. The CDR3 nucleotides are TGTGCCAGCAGCCTCCGACTAGCGGGGGACTCCTACGAGCAGTACTTC. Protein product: CASSLRLAGDSYEQYF.

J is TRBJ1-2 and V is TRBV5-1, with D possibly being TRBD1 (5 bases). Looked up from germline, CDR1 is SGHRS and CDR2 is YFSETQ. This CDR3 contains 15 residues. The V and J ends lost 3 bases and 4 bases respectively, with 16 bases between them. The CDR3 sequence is CASSWAGTGVYGYTF. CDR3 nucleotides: TGCGCCAGCAGCTGGGCCGGGACGGGTGTCTATGGCTACACCTTC.

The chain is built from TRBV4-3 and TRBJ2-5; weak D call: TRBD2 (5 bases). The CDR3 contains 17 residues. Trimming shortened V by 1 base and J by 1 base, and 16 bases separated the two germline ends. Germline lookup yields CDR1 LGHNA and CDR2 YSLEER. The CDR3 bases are TGCGCCAGCAGCCAAGTCTTCGGGAACTACATCCAAGAGACCCAGTACTTC. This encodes CASSQVFGNYIQETQYF.

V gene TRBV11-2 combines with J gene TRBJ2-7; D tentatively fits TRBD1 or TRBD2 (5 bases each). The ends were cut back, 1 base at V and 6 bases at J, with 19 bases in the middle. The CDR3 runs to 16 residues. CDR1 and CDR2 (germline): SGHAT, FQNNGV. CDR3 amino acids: CASSLVGLARGSEQYF. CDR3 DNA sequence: TGTGCCAGCAGCTTAGTCGGACTTGCACGGGGCTCCGAGCAGTACTTC.

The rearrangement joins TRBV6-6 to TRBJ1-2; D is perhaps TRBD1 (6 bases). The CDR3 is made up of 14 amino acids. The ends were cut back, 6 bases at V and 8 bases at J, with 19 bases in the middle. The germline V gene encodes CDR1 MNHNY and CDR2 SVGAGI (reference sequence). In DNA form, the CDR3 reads TGTGCCAGCAGCCATCTACAGGGACTTCTAGGCTACACCTTC. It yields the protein CASSHLQGLLGYTF.

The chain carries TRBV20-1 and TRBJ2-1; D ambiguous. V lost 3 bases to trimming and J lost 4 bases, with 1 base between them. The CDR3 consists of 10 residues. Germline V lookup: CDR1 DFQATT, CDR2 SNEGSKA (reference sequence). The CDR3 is CSARYNEQFF. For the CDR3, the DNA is TGCAGTGCTAGGTACAATGAGCAGTTCTTC.

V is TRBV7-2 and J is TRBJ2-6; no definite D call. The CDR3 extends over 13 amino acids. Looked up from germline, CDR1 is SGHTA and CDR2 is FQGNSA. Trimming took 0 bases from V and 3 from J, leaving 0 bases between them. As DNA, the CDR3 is TGTGCCAGCAGCTTAGCTGGGGCCAACGTCCTGACTTTC. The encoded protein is CASSLAGANVLTF.

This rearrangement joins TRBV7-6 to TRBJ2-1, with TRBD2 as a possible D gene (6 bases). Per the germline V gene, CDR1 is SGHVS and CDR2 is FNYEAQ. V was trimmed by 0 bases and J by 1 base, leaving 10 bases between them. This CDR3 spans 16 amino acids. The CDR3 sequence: CASSLAGGQSYNEQFF. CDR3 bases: TGTGCCAGCAGCTTAGCGGGGGGTCAATCCTACAATGAGCAGTTCTTC.

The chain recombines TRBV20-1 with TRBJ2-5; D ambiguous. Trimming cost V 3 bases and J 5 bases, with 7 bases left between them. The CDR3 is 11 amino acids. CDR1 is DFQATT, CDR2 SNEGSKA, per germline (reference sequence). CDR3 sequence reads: CSARGRETQYF. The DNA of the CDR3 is TGCAGTGCTAGGGGCCGGGAGACCCAGTACTTC.

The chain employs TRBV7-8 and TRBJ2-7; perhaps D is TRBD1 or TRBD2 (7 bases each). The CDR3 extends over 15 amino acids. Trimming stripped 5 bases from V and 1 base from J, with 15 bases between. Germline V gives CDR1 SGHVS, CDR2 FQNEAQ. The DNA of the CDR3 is TGTGCCAGCAGCACCGCAGGGGGGGGGTCCTACGAGCAGTACTTC. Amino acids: CASSTAGGGSYEQYF.

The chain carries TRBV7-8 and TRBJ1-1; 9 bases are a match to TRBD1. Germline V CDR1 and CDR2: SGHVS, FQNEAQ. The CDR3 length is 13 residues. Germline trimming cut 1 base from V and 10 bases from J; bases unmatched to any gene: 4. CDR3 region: CASSLGDRAGAFF. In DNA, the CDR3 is TGTGCCAGCAGCTTAGGGGACAGGGCGGGAGCTTTCTTT.

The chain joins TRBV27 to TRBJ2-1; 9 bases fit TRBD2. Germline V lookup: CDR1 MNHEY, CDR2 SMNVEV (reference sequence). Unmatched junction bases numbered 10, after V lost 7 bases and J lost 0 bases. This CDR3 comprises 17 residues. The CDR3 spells CASTLWAGGVSYNEQFF. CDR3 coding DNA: TGTGCCAGCACCCTCTGGGCGGGGGGGGTCTCCTACAATGAGCAGTTCTTC.

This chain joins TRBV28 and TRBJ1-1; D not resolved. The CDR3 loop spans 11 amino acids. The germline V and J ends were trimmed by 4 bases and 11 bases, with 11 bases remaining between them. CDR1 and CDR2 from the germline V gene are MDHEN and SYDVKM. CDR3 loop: CASSSAIGAFF. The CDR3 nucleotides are TGTGCCAGCAGTTCCGCGATCGGGGCTTTCTTT. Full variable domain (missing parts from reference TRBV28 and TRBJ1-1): DVKVTQSSRYLVKRTGEKVFLECVQDMDHENMFWYRQDPGLGLRLIYFSYDVKMKEKGDIPEGYSVSREKKERFSLILESASTNQTSMYLCASSSAIGAFFGQGTRLTVV.

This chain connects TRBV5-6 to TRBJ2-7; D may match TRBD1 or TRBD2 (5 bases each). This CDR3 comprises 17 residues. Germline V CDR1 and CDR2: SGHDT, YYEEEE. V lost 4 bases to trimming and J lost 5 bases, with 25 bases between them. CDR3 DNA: TGTGCCAGCAGCCCTGCCCCCGGGCGGGCAGGGTTCCACGAGCAGTACTTC. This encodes CASSPAPGRAGFHEQYF. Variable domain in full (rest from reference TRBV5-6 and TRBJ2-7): DAGVTQSPTHLIKTRGQQVTLRCSPKSGHDTVSWYQQALGQGPQFIFQYYEEEERQRGNFPDRFSGHQFPNYSSELNVNALLLGDSALYLCASSPAPGRAGFHEQYFGPGTRLTVT.

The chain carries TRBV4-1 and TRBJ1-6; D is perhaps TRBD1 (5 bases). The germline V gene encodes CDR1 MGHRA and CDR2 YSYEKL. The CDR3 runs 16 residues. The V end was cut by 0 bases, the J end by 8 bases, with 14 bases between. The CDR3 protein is CASSQDMGLLYSPLHF. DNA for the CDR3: TGCGCCAGCAGCCAAGATATGGGACTTTTGTATTCACCCCTCCACTTT.

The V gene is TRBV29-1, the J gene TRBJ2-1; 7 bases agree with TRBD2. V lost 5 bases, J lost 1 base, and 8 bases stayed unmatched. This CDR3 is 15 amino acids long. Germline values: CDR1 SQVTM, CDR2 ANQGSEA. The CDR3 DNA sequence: TGCAGCGTTACTCCCGGACTAGGGTCCTACAATGAGCAGTTCTTC. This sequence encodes CSVTPGLGSYNEQFF.

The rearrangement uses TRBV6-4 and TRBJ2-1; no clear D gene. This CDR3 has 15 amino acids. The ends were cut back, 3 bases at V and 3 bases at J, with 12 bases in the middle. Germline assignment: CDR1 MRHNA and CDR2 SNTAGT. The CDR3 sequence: CASSDGRSIYNEQFF. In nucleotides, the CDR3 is TGTGCCAGCAGTGATGGACGGAGTATCTACAATGAGCAGTTCTTC.

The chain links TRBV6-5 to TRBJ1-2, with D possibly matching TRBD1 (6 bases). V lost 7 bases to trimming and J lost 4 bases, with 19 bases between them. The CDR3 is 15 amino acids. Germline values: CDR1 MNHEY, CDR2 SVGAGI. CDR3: CASTNQGKGGYGYTF. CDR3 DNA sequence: TGTGCCAGCACCAATCAGGGGAAGGGCGGCTATGGCTACACCTTC.

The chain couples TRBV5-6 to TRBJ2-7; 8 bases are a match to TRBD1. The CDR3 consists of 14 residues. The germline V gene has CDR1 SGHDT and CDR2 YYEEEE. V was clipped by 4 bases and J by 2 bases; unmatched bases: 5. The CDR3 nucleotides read TGTGCCAGCAGCACGGGACAGGTCCCCTACGAGCAGTACTTC. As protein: CASSTGQVPYEQYF. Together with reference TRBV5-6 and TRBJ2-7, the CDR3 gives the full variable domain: DAGVTQSPTHLIKTRGQQVTLRCSPKSGHDTVSWYQQALGQGPQFIFQYYEEEERQRGNFPDRFSGHQFPNYSSELNVNALLLGDSALYLCASSTGQVPYEQYFGPGTRLTVT.

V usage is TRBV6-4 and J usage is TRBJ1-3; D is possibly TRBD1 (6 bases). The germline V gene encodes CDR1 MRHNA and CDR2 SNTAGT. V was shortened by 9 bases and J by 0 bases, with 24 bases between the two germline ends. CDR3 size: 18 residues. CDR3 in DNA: TGTGCCAGTTATTTGAGGACAGACCTACCTCACTCTGGAAACACCATATATTTT. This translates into CASYLRTDLPHSGNTIYF.

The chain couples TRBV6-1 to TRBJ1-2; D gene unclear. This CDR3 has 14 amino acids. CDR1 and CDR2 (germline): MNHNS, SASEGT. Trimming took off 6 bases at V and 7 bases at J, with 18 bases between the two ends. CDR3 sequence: CASRGDPRRGGYTF. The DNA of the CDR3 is TGTGCCAGCAGGGGAGACCCTAGAAGAGGTGGCTACACCTTC.

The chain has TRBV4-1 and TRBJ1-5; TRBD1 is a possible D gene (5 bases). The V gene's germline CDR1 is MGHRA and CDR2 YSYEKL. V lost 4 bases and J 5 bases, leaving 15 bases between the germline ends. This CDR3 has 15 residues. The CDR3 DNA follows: TGCGCCAGCAGCCCCAGCCCTCAGGGTCATCAGCCCCAGCATTTT. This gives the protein CASSPSPQGHQPQHF.

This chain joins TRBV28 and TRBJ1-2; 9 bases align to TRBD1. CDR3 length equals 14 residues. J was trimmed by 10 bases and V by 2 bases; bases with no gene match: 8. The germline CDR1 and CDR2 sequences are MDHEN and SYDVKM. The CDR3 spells CASSLRDRAYYYTF. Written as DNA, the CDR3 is TGTGCCAGCAGTTTAAGGGACAGGGCGTATTACTACACCTTC.

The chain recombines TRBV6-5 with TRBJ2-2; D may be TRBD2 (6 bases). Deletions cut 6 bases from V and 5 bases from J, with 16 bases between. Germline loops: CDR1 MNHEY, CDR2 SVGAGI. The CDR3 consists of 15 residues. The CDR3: CASRPEGSRTGELFF. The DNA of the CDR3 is TGTGCCAGCAGGCCGGAGGGGTCGAGGACCGGGGAGCTGTTTTTT.

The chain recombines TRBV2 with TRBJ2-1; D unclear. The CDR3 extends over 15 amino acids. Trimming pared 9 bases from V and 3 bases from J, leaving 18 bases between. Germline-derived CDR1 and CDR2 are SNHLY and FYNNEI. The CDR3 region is CASTPQIASYNEQFF. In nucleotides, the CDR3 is TGTGCCAGTACCCCTCAGATAGCTAGCTACAATGAGCAGTTCTTC.